Below are 7 T cell receptor beta chains sequenced from a single sample in a study of beta chain features in type 1 diabetes. Study-level findings and limits: In every one of the four CD4+ subsets, TCRB CDR3s were moderately but significantly shorter in Type 1 diabetes patients.

Reverse transcription of all isolated RNA meant that expressed TCRB transcripts were sequenced. Produced via immunoSEQ multiplex PCR; TCRdb's table is partial and in-frame only. The sample lists hundreds of thousands of clones, about an eighth occurring once. Antigen specificity for these receptors is unknown. The sequencing input was naive CD4+ T cells from blood. Receptors originate from a man aged 18 to 29 with type 1 diabetes.

In its sample, this clone was seen a few times. This chain uses TRBV6-6 with TRBJ1-1; D might be TRBD1 (5 bases). This CDR3 contains 14 residues. Germline V gives CDR1 MNHNY, CDR2 SVGAGI (reference sequence). Between the trimmed V and J ends, which lost 5 bases and 3 bases, there was a span of 13 bases. The CDR3 bases are TGTGCCAGCAGTAACCCGGAGGGGTACACTGAAGCTTTCTTT. This gives the protein CASSNPEGYTEAFF.

Points on this clone: Other DNA sequences within the sample encode an identical CDR3. V and J are TRBV30 and TRBJ1-2; weak D call: TRBD1 (5 bases). In germline, CDR1 is GTSNPN, CDR2 SVGIG (reference sequence). V shed 3 bases and J shed 2 bases, with 10 bases lying between them. This CDR3 is built from 13 residues. The CDR3 loop is CAWSRDSNYGYTF. As DNA, the CDR3 is TGTGCCTGGAGCCGGGACTCCAACTATGGCTACACCTTC.

This clone was seen only a few times. V is TRBV13 and J is TRBJ1-6, with D possibly TRBD1 on 5 matching bases. The CDR3 runs to 14 residues. Germline V CDR1 and CDR2: PRHDT, FYEKMQ (reference sequence). V was cut by 5 bases and J by 9 bases, with 14 bases left in between. The CDR3 is CASSIRDFSSPLHF. The CDR3 DNA reads as TGTGCCAGCAGCATCCGGGACTTTAGTTCACCCCTCCACTTT.

This chain joins TRBV9 and TRBJ2-1; 10 bases are a match to TRBD2. Germline values: CDR1 SGDLS, CDR2 YYNGEE. The V and J ends lost 3 bases and 2 bases, in that order; junction bases with no gene match: 2. CDR3 length: 15 residues. The CDR3 sequence: CASSALAGAYNEQFF. DNA of the CDR3: TGTGCCAGCAGCGCGCTAGCGGGGGCCTACAATGAGCAGTTCTTC.

This clone was seen more than once but under ten times. This chain links TRBV4-1 with TRBJ1-2; TRBD1 aligns across 11 bases. The V gene's germline CDR1 is MGHRA and CDR2 YSYEKL. V was pared by 3 bases and J by 5 bases, with 5 bases of the junction left unmatched. The CDR3 loop spans 15 amino acids. Here the CDR3 reads CASSHPGQGVYGYTF. The CDR3 bases are TGCGCCAGCAGCCACCCGGGACAGGGGGTTTATGGCTACACCTTC.

This chain links TRBV9 with TRBJ1-6, with D possibly matching TRBD1 (5 bases). V lost 4 bases and J 7 bases, leaving 12 bases between the germline ends. This CDR3 is built from 14 residues. The germline V gene encodes CDR1 SGDLS and CDR2 YYNGEE. The CDR3 DNA reads TGTGCCAGCAGCCCCCGAGGGGACAATTCACCCCTCCACTTT. It encodes CASSPRGDNSPLHF.

A remark on this clone: The junction differs from germline at one of its ends, possibly a read error. The rearrangement joins TRBV6-1 to TRBJ2-1; D is uncertain. This CDR3 is built from 12 residues. Germline values: CDR1 MNHNS, CDR2 SASEGT. CDR3 coding DNA: TGTGCCAGCAGTGAAGCGAGGCATTCGGTGGTCTTC. It codes for CASSEARHSVVF.